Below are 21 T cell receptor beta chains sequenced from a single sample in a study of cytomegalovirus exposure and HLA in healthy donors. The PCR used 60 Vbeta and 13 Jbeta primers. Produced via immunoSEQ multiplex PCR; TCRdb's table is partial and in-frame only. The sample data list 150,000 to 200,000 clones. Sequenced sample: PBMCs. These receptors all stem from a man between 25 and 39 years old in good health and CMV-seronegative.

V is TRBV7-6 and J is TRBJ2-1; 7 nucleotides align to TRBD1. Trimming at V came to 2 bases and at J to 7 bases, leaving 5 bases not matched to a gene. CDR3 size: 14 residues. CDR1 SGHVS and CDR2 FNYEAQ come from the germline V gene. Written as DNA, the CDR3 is TGTGCCAGCAGCTTAAGGGCAGGGGGTAATGAGCAGTTCTTC. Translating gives CASSLRAGGNEQFF.

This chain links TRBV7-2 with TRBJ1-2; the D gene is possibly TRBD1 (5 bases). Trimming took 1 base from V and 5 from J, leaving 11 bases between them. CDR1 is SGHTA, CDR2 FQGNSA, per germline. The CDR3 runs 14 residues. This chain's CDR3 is CASSLVVEGYGYTF. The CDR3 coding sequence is TGTGCCAGCAGCTTAGTGGTGGAGGGGTATGGCTACACCTTC.

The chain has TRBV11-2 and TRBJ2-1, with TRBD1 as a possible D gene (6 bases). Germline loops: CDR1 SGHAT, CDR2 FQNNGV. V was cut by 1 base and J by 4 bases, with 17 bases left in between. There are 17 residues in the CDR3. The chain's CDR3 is CASSLASGTPIYNEQFF. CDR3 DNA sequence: TGTGCCAGCAGCTTAGCCTCCGGGACACCAATATACAATGAGCAGTTCTTC.

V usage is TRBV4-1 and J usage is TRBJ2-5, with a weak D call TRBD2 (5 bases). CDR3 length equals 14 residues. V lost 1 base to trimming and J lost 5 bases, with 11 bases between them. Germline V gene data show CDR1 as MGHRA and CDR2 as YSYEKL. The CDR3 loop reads CASSQGFRGETQYF. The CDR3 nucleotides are TGCGCCAGCAGCCAAGGCTTTAGAGGGGAGACCCAGTACTTC.

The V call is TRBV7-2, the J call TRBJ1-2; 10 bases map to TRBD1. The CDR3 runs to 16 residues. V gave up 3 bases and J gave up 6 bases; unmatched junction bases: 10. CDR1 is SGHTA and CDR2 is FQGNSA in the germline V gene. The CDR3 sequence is CASSLTTGGTWNGYTF. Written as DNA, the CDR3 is TGTGCCAGCAGCTTGACGACAGGGGGCACGTGGAATGGCTACACCTTC.

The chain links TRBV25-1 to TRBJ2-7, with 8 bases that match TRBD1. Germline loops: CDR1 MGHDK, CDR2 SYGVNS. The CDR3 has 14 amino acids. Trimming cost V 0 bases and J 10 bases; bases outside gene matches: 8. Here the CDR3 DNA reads TGTGCCAGCAGTGAATACTCACAGGGGGTTGGTCAGTACTTC. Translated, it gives CASSEYSQGVGQYF.

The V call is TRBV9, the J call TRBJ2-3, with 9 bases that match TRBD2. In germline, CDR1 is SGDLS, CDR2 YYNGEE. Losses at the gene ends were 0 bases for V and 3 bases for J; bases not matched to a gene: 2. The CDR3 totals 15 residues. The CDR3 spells CASSVVGLATDTQYF. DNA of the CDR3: TGTGCCAGCAGCGTAGTGGGACTAGCTACAGATACGCAGTATTTT.

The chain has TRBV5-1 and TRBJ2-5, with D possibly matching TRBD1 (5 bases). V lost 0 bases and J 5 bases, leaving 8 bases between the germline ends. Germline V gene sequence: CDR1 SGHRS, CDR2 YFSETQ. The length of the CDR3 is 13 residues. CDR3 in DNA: TGCGCCAGCAGCTTGGGACAGACCGAGACCCAGTACTTC. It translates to CASSLGQTETQYF.

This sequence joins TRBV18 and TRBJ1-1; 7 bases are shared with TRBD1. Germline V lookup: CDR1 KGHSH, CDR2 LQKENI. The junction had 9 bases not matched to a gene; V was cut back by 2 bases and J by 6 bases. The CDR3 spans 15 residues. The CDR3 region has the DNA TGTGCCAGCTCACCAGTAATATCTGGGACAGCTGAAGCTTTCTTT. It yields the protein CASSPVISGTAEAFF.

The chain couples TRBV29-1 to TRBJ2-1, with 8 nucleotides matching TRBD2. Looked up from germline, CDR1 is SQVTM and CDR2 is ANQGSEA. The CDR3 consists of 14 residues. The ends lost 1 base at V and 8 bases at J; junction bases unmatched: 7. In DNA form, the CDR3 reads TGCAGCGTTGAAGGAGCGGGAGACTGGGATGAGCAGTTCTTC. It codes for CSVEGAGDWDEQFF.

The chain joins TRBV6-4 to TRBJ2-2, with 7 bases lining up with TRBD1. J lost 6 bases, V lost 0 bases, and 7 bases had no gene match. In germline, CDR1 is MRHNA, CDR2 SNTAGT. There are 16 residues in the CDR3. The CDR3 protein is CASSDSRQGMAGELFF. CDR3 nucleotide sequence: TGTGCCAGCAGTGACTCCCGACAGGGTATGGCCGGGGAGCTGTTTTTT.

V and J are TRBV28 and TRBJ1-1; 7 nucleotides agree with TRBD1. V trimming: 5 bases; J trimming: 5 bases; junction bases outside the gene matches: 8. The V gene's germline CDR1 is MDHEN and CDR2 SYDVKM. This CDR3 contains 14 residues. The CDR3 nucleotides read TGTGCCAGCAGTCCGGGACAGAGAAGGACTGAAGCTTTCTTT. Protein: CASSPGQRRTEAFF.

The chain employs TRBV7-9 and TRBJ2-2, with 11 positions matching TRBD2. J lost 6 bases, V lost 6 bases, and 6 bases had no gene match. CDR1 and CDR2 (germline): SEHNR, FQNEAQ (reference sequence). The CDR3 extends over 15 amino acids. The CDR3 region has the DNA TGTGCCAGCAGAAAACTAGCGGGAGTTCCCGGGGAGCTGTTTTTT. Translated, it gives CASRKLAGVPGELFF.

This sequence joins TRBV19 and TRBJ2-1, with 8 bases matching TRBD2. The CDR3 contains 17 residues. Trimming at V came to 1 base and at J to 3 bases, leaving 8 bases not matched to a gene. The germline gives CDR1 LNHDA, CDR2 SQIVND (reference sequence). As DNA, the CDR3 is TGTGCCAGTAGTATAGTAGGTAGCGGGACACTCTACAATGAGCAGTTCTTC. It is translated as CASSIVGSGTLYNEQFF.

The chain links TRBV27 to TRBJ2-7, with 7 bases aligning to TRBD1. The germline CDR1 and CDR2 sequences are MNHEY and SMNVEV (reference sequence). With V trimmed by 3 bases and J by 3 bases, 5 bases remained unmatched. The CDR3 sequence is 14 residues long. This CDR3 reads CASSFDRALYEQYF. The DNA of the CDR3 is TGTGCCAGCAGTTTTGACAGGGCCCTCTACGAGCAGTACTTC.

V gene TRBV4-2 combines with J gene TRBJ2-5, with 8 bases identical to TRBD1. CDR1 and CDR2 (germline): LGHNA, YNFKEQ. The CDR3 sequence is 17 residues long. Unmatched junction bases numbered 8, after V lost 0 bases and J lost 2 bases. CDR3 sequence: CASSQEPGTGEQETQYF. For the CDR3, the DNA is TGTGCCAGCAGCCAAGAGCCGGGGACAGGAGAACAAGAGACCCAGTACTTC.

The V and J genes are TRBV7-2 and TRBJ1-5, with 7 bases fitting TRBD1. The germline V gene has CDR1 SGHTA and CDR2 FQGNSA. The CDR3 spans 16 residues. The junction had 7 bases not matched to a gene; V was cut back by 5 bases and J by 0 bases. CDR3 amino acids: CASSHEQGDSNQPQHF. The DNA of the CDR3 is TGTGCCAGCAGCCATGAGCAGGGGGATAGCAATCAGCCCCAGCATTTT.

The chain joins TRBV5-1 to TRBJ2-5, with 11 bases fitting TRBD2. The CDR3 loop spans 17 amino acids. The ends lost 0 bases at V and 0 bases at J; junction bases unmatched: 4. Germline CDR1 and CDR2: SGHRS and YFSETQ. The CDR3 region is CASSLVASGGYQETQYF. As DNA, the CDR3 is TGCGCCAGCAGCTTGGTAGCTAGCGGGGGGTACCAAGAGACCCAGTACTTC. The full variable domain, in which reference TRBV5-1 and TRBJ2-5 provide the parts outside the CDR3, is KAGVTQTPRYLIKTRGQQVTLSCSPISGHRSVSWYQQTPGQGLQFLFEYFSETQRNKGNFPGRFSGRQFSNSRSEMNVSTLELGDSALYLCASSLVASGGYQETQYFGPGTRLLVL.

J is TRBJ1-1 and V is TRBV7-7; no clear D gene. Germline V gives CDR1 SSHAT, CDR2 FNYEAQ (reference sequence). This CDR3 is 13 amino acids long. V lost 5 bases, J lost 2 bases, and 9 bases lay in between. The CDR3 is CASSSGINTEAFF. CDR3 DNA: TGTGCCAGCAGCAGCGGGATCAACACTGAAGCTTTCTTT.

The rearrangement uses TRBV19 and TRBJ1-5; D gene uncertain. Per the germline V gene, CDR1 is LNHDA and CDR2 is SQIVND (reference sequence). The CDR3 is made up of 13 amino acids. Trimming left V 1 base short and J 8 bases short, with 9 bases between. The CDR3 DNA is TGTGCCAGTAGTATAGTCTCATTAGAGCCCCAGCATTTT. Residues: CASSIVSLEPQHF. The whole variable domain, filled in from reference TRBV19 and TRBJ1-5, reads DGGITQSPKYLFRKEGQNVTLSCEQNLNHDAMYWYRQDPGQGLRLIYYSQIVNDFQKGDIAEGYSVSREKKESFPLTVTSAQKNPTAFYLCASSIVSLEPQHFGDGTRLSIL.

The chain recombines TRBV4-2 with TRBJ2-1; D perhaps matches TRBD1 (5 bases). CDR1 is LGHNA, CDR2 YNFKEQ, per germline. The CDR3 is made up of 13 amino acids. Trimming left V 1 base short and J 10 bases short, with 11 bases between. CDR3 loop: CASSQGGLGEQFF. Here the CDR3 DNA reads TGTGCCAGCAGCCAAGGGGGCTTGGGGGAGCAGTTCTTC.